This T cell receptor (beta chain) was sequenced for a study of T cell repertoires in cytomegalovirus infection (dated by TCRdb to the late 2010s). About the investigation overall: Because public TCR beta signatures pointed to carriage of CMV infection together with the matching HLA type, the HLA type of each donor mattered for the analysis. Paper-wide results and their limitations: The ex vivo response was dominated by HLA-C-restricted CMV-specific TCR beta clonotypes, which also provided the single most frequent clonotype in two of eight donors. Carriers of CMV infection plus the relevant HLA type were discriminated by the cumulative frequency of public TCR beta family members in the study cohort and in an independent roughly 400-donor cohort.

The CDR3 goes from the cysteine to the phenylalanine over 16 residues. Only the CDR3 DNA stays, 48 bases, in frame from base 1. V is reduced by 5 bases and J by 11 bases, leaving a spacing of 28 bases between them. CDR1 and CDR2 (SEHNR, FQNEAQ) derive from the germline V gene (reference sequence). For sequencing, an Illumina HiSeq 1500 was employed. The raw public reads went through TCRdb reprocessing: fastp at Q25, MiXCR clone calling, in-frame beta chains kept. Every entry covers one CDR3 protein and lists the most common genes and DNA from its rows. The sample table lists about 740,000 distinct CDR3 sequences, approximately 40% of them with a count of one. The biggest ten clones account for more than 2.5% of the sample. A remark on this clonotype: Its antigen specificity is not known. Base qualities were left out, and no much larger clone turns up one base away.

The sequenced sample consisted of PBMCs. Recombination joined TRBV7-9 with TRBJ2-7; a confident D gene designation cannot be given. The TCR was taken from a human donor in good health (CMV status not recorded). Some clones in this sample may be carry-over from other donors' samples. The sequence in DNA is TGTGCCAGCAGCACAACCGACTCCATGGTGGCGTACGATAAGTACTTC. This translates into CASSTTDSMVAYDKYF. Reference TRBV7-9 and TRBJ2-7 proteins supply the regions before and after the CDR3; the full variable domain is: DTGVSQNPRHKITKRGQNVTFRCDPISEHNRLYWYRQTLGQGPEFLTYFQNEAQLEKSRLLSDRFSAERPKGSFSTLEIQRTEQGDSAMYLCASSTTDSMVAYDKYFGPGTRLTVT.